This T cell receptor beta chain comes out of a study of tumor T cells in aggressive B-cell lymphoma. The assay was immunoSEQ multiplex PCR, and TCRdb's table has in-frame clones only and misses some. Of fewer than 3,500 clones listed, just under 95% are singletons. V dropped 4 bases and J dropped 0 bases, with 10 bases sitting between them. This CDR3 spans 14 amino acids. Germline V CDR1 and CDR2: SQVTM, ANQGSEA. Source material: tumor tissue. The sequence was obtained from an adult with diffuse large B cell lymphoma. The genes are TRBV29-1 and TRBJ1-3, with D perhaps matching TRBD1 (5 bases). In DNA form, the CDR3 reads TGCAGCGTTGGGTGGGGGGGCTCTGGAAACACCATATATTTT. Translated: CSVGWGGSGNTIYF.